The TCR beta chain under discussion was sequenced for a study of cytomegalovirus exposure and HLA in healthy donors. The V gene lost 7 bases and the J gene lost 0 bases, with 13 bases spanning the gap. CDR1 is MDHEN, CDR2 SYDVKM, per germline. The CDR3 has 16 residues. Use of 60 Vbeta and 13 Jbeta primers characterized the PCR. Per the study methods: Roughly 11 million shared chains were among roughly 81 million unique TCR beta chains counted in a later analysis. TCRdb's copy holds only in-frame clones and misses some; the assay was immunoSEQ multiplex PCR. The D gene and trimming were derived from the DNA, and the V and J assignments and clone size from that table. The profile shows 150,000 to 200,000 clones, 70% to 80% of them singletons.

The clonotype originates from a woman in her 30s in good health and CMV-seropositive. This rearrangement joins TRBV28 to TRBJ1-6, with D unresolved. Sequences were obtained from PBMCs. In DNA, the CDR3 is TGTGCCAGCAAGACTGGAAGCAGCTCCTATAATTCACCCCTCCACTTT. It translates to CASKTGSSSYNSPLHF.